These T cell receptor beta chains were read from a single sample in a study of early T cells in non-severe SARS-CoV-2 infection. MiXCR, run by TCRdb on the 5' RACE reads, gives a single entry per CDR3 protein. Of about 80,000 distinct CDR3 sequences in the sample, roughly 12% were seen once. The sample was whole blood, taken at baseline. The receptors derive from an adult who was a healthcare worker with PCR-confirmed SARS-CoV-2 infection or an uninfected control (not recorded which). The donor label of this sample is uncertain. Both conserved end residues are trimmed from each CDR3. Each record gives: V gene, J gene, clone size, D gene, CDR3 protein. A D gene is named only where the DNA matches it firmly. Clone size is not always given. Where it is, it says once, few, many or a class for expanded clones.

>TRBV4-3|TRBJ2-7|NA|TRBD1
ASSRSRHRDRGLRLPYEQY
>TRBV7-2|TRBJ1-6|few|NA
ASSWANSPLH
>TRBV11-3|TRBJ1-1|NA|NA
ASSSRGNTEAF
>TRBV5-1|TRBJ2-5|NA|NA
ASEIGGAEETQY
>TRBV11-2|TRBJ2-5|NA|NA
ASSTPDSETQY
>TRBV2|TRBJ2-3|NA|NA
ASREPGVGYTDTQY
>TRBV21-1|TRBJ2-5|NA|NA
ASSPEPPGQRQETQY
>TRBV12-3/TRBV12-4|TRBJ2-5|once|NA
ASSLNKRGLKSQETQY
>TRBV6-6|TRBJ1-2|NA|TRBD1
ASTLTGQGGT
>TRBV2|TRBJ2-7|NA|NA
ASTRQISYEQY
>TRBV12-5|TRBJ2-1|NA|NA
ASGATYNEQF
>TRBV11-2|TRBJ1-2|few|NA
ASRPVSGRPNYGYT
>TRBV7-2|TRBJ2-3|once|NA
ASSFGLDTDTQY
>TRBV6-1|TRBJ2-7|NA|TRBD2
ASNSAGASSYEQY
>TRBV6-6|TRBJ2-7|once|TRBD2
ASSYSMTSAGYEQY
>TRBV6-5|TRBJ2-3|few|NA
ASSSYEGVEY
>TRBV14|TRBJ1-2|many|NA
ASSQAGFTRAYGYT
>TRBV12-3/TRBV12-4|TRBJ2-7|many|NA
ASSFNGNIDS
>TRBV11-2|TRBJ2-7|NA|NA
ASAWGDFYEQY
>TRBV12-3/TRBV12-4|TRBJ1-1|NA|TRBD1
ASSSGQGSNTEAF
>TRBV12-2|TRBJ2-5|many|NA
ASRLALGGRCETQY
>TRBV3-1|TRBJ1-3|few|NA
ASSPIRQANTIY
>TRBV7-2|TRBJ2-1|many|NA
ASSLGRGLANNEQF
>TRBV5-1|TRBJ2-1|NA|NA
ASSSDRGGEQF
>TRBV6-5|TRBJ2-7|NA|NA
ASSSTPRWPYEQY
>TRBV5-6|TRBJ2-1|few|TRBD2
ASSSTLAGNYNEQF
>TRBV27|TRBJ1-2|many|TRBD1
ASSPSTGRVYT
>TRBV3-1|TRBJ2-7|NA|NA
ASSQRDRAGPYEQY
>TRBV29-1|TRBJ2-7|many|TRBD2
SVASGTYEQY
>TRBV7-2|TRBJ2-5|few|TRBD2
ASSSRTSGGKYGETQY
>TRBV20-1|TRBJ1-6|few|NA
SAITGFDSPLH
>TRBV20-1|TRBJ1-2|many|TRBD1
SAPPTGIDYGYT
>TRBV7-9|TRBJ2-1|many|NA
ASGLGYNEQF
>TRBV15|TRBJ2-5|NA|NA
ATSRPPGETQY
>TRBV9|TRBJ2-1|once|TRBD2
ASSGSTSGYNEQF
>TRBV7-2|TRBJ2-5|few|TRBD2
ASSFIRVAGGPETQY
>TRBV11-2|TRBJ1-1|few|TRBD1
ASSHWGQGFNEAF
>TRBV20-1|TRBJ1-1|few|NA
SARKDGNTEAF
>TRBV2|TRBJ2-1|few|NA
ASSEDGGEQF
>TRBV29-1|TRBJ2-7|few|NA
SAQGGQSYEQY
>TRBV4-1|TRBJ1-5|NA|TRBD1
ASSLSTGLQPQH
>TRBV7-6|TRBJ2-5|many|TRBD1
ASSPQGAVATQY
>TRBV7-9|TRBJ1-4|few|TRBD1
ASSPAGTGGRANEKLF
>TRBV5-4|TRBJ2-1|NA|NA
ASSLGLDKCRQF
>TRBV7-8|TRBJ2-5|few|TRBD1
ASSFRLGTGIKETQY
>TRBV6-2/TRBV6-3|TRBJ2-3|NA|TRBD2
ASSYSELAGGNGDTQY
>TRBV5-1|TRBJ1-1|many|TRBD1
ASSLNRGQSLSGSF
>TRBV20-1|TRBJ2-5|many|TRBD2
SATAGGRETQY
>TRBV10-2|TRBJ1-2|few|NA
ASSDSYRVDGYT
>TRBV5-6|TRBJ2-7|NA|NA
ASSLWPRSYEQY
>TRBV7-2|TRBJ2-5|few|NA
ASSLSPLAWTQY
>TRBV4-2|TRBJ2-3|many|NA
ASSQENTQY
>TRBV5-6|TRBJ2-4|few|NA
ASSWTSGTHS
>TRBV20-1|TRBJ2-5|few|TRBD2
SASTSGDQETQY
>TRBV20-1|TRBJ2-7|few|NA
SARSGRGSSYEQY
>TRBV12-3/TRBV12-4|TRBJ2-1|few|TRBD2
ASRASGRVDEQF
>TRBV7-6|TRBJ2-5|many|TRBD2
ASSLPGLGGETQY
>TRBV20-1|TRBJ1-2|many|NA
SAAPDSYGYT